This is a list of T cell receptor beta chains from one sample in a study of blood T cell repertoires in COVID-19. Sequencing used immunoSEQ multiplex PCR; TCRdb keeps in-frame clones, though not all of them. The table has approximately 100,000 clones, roughly 80% seen once. The sample consisted of peripheral blood. All receptors derive from a woman older than 75 with acute or convalescent COVID-19. Both conserved end residues are part of each CDR3. A D gene is named only where the DNA matches it firmly.

d_call	v_call	j_call	cdr3_aa
TRBD1	TRBV5-1	TRBJ1-1	CASRLTGDTAEAFF
.	TRBV5-6	TRBJ1-2	CASSLGTRGNYGYTF
TRBD2	TRBV9	TRBJ2-3	CASSPSGTSGVDTQYF
.	TRBV7-9	TRBJ2-2	CASSLDTRNTGELFF
.	TRBV6-1	TRBJ1-1	CASSDRSEAFF
TRBD1	TRBV9	TRBJ1-5	CASSQGQGNQPQHF
.	TRBV5-6	TRBJ2-7	CASSLASFHEQYF
.	TRBV2	TRBJ1-1	CASNLEGINTEAFF
.	TRBV28	TRBJ1-3	CASTGGAGNTIYF
.	TRBV28	TRBJ1-6	CASSSSGGGFGSPLHF
.	TRBV21-1	TRBJ2-3	CASSPILAGGTDTQYF
TRBD1	TRBV9	TRBJ2-1	CASSVGTGGDEQFF
.	TRBV2	TRBJ1-6	CASKEERGSGSPLHF
.	TRBV3-1/TRBV3-2	TRBJ1-2	CASSQVEGGYTF
.	TRBV6-2/TRBV6-3	TRBJ1-6	CASSYLDLGPVLHF
TRBD2	TRBV10-3	TRBJ2-1	CAISGRPQGTSTFDEQFF
TRBD1	TRBV15	TRBJ2-1	CATSRTRQGNEQFF
TRBD1	TRBV7-8	TRBJ2-2	CASSSQGARSTGELFF
TRBD2	TRBV6-5	TRBJ2-2	CASSSRSGGGTGELFF
TRBD1	TRBV28	TRBJ1-6	CASSQGDRNSPLHF
TRBD2	TRBV5-1	TRBJ2-5	CASSLASGNLETQYF
TRBD2	TRBV14	TRBJ2-7	CASRQAGGYEQYF
.	TRBV3-1/TRBV3-2	TRBJ2-2	CASSQGGAANTGELFF
TRBD1	TRBV4-3	TRBJ1-2	CASSQGLSGGTYGYTF